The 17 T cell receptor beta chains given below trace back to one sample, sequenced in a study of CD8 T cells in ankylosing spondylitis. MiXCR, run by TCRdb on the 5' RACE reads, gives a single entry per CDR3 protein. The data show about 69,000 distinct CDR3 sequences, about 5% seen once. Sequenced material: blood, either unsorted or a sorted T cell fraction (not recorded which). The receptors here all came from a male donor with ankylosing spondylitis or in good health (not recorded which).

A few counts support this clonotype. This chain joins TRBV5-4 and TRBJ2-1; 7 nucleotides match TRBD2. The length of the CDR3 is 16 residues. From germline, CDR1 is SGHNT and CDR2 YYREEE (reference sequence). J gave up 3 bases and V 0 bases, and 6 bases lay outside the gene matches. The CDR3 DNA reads TGTGCCAGCAGCTTGGACCTGGCGGGGGTCTACAATGAGCAGTTCTTC. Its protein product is CASSLDLAGVYNEQFF.

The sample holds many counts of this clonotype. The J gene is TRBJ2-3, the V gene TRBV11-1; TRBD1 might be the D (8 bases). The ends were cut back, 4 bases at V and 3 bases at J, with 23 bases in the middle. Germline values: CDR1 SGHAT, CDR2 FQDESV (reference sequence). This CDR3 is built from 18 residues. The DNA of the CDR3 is TGTGCCAGCAGCTCATTTGGGAGGGCAGGGGGCATGACAGATACGCAGTATTTT. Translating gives CASSSFGRAGGMTDTQYF.

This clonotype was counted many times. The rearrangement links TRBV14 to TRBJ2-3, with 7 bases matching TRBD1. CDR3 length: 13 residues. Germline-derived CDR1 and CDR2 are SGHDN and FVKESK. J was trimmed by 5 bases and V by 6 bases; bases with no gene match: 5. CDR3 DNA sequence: TGTGCCAGCAGTTCACAGGGGAAAGATACGCAGTATTTT. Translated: CASSSQGKDTQYF.

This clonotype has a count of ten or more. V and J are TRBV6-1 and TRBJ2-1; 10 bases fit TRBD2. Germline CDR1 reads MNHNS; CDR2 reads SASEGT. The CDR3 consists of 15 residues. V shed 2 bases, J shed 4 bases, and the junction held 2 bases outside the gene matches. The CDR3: CASSEKAGGYNEQFF. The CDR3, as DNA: TGTGCCAGCAGTGAAAAAGCGGGGGGGTACAATGAGCAGTTCTTC.

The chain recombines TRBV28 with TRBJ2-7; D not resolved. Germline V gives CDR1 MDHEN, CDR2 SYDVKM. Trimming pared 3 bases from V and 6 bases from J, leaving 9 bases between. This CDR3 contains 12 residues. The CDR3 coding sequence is TGTGCCAGCAGTTTCGCGGTGGGCGAGCAGTACTTC. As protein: CASSFAVGEQYF.

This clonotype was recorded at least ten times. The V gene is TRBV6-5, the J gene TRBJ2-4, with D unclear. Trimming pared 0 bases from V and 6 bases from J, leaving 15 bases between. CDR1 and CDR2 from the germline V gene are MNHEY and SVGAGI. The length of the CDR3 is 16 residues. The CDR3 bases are TGTGCCAGCAGTTACTCGAGGCCTTCCTTAGGAAACATTCAGTACTTC. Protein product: CASSYSRPSLGNIQYF.

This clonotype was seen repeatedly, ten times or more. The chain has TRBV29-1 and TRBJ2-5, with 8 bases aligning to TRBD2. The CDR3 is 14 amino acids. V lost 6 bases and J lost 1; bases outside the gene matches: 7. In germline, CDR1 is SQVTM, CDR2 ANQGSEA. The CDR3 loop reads CSVLLRGAQETQYF. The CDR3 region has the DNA TGCAGCGTCCTATTGCGGGGGGCCCAAGAGACCCAGTACTTC.

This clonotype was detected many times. The CDR3 DNA reads TGTGCCACCAGTGAGCGGGGGAGCTCCTACGAGCAGTACTTC. Amino acid sequence: CATSERGSSYEQYF. The V call is TRBV24-1, the J call TRBJ2-7; 7 bases map to TRBD2. CDR1 is KGHDR, CDR2 SFDVKD, per germline. Losses at the gene ends were 4 bases for V and 0 bases for J; bases not matched to a gene: 2. The CDR3 has 14 amino acids.

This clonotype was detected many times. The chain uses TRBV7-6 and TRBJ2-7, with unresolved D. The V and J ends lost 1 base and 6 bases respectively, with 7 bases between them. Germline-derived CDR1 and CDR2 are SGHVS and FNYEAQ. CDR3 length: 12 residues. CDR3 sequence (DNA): TGTGCCAGCAGCTTAGTCCGGGCCGAGCAGTACTTC. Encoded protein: CASSLVRAEQYF.

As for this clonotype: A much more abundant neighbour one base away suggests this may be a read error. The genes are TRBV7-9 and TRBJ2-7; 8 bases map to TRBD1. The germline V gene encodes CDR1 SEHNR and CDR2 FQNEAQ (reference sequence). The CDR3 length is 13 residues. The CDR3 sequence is CASSSGQGYAQYF. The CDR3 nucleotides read TGTGCCAGCAGCTCCGGACAGGGCTACGCGCAGTACTTC.

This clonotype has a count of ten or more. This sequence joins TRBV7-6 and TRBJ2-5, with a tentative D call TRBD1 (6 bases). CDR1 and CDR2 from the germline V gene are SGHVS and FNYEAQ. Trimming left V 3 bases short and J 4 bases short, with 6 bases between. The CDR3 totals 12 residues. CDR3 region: CASSFRGETQYF. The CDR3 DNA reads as TGTGCCAGCAGCTTCAGGGGAGAGACCCAGTACTTC.

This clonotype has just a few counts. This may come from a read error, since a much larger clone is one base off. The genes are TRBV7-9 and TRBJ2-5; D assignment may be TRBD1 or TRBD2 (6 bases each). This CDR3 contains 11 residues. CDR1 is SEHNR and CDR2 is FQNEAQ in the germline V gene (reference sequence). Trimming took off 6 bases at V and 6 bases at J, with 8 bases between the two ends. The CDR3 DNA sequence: TGTGCCAGCAGACGGGGGCAGACCCAGTACTTC. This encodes CASRRGQTQYF. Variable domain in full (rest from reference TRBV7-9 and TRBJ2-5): DTGVSQNPRHKITKRGQNVTFRCDPISEHNRLYWYRQTLGQGPEFLTYFQNEAQLEKSRLLSDRFSAERPKGSFSTLEIQRTEQGDSAMYLCASRRGQTQYFGPGTRLLVL.

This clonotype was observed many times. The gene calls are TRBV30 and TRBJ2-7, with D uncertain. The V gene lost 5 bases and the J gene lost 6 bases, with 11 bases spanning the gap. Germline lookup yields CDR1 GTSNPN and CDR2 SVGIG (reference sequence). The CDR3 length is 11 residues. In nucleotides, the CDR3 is TGTGCCTGGGCTCGGATTGGCGAGCAGTACTTC. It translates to CAWARIGEQYF.

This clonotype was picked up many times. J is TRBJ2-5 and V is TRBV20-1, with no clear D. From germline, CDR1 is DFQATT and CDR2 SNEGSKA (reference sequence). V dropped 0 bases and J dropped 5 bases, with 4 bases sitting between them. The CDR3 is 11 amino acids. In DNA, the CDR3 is TGCAGTGCTAGAGAATTGGAGACCCAGTACTTC. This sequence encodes CSARELETQYF.

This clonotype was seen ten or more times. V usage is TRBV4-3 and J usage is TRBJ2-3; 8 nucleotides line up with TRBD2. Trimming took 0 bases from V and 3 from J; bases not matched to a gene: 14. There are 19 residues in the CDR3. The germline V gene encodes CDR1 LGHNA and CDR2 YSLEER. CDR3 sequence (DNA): TGCGCCAGCAGCCAAGATTGGGGTTTAATGGCGGGGGGAACAGATACGCAGTATTTT. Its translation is CASSQDWGLMAGGTDTQYF.

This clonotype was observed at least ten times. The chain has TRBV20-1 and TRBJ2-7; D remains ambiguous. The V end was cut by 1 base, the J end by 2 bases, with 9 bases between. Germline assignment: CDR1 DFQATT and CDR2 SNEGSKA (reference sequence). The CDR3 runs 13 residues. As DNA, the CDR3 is TGCAGTGCTAGAGTGGGTCACACCTACGAGCAGTACTTC. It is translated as CSARVGHTYEQYF.

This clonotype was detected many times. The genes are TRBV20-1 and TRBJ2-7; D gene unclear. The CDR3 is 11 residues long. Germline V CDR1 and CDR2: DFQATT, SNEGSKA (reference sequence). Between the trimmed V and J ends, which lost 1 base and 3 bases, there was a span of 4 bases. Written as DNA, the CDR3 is TGCAGTGCTAGAGGATACTACGAGCAGTACTTC. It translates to CSARGYYEQYF.